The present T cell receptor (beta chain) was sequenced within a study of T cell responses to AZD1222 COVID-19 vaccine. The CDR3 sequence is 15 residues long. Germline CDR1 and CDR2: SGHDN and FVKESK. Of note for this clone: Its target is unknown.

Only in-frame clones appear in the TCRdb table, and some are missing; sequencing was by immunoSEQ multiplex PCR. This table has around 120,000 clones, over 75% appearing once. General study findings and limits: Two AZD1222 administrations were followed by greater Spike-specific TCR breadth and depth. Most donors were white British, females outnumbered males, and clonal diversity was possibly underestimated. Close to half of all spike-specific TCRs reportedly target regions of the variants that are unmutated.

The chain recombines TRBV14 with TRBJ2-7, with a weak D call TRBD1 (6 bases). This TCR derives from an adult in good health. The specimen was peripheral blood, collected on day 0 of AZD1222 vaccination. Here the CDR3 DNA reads TGTGTCGGACGACCACAGGGTTCCCTTGTCCACGAGCAGTACTTC. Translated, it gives CVGRPQGSLVHEQYF.